This TCR beta chain was sequenced for a study of cytomegalovirus exposure and HLA in healthy donors. Study conclusions and caveats: Most TCR sequences were seen very rarely across donors, but some public TCRs occurred in many.

Both 60 Vbeta primers and 13 Jbeta primers went into the PCR. TCRdb keeps only in-frame clones here, not all; method: immunoSEQ multiplex PCR. Of approximately 140,000 clones listed, about three fifths were seen once; the top ten hold around 1.9%. This CDR3 is built from 16 residues. CDR1 is MNHNY, CDR2 SVGAGI, per germline (reference sequence). With 2 bases removed from V and 2 bases from J, the gap between germline ends came to 13 bases. Comments on this clone: Its specificity is unknown.

Sequenced material: PBMCs. This receptor was taken from a male donor in good health and CMV-seronegative. The chain employs TRBV6-6 and TRBJ1-3; a possible D gene is TRBD1 (5 bases). CDR3 residues: CASSYGAGKAGNTIYF. In DNA, the CDR3 is TGTGCCAGCAGTTACGGTGCAGGGAAAGCTGGAAACACCATATATTTT.